This is a list of T cell receptor beta chains from one sample in a study of blood T cell repertoires in COVID-19. The repertoire was sequenced with immunoSEQ multiplex PCR; TCRdb's copy has only in-frame clones and lacks some. The data contain 350,000 to 450,000 clones, 87% of them seen just once; the ten biggest clones take up approximately 1.9%. Sequenced: PBMCs or T cells enriched from blood (not recorded which). These receptors came from a middle-aged man in a cohort exposed to, infected with or recovered from COVID-19 (not recorded which). Both conserved end residues are part of each CDR3. A D gene is named only where the DNA matches it firmly. Rows may omit the clone size; those that give it use once, few, many or a size class.

.	TRBV5-6	TRBJ1-5	TRBD1	CASSSTGGTPQHF	TGTGCCAGCAGCTCGACAGGGGGAACACCCCAGCATTTT
.	TRBV6-1	TRBJ2-7	.	CASSDGGAISYEQYF	TGTGCCAGCAGTGACGGCGGGGCCATCTCCTACGAGCAGTACTTC
.	TRBV29-1	TRBJ2-4	.	CSVDVDRSKNIQYF	TGCAGCGTTGATGTTGACAGGTCCAAAAACATTCAGTACTTC
.	TRBV5-6	TRBJ2-1	TRBD2	CASRGTSSYNEQFF	TGTGCCAGCCGCGGGACTAGTTCCTACAATGAGCAGTTCTTC
.	TRBV2	TRBJ2-5	TRBD1	CASSEGGTGQETQYF	TGTGCCAGCAGTGAAGGCGGGACAGGGCAAGAGACCCAGTACTTC
.	TRBV5-1	TRBJ2-3	TRBD2	CASSSGLAASTDTQYF	TGCGCCAGCAGCTCCGGGCTAGCGGCTAGCACAGATACGCAGTATTTT
.	TRBV4-1	TRBJ2-1	.	CASSQESNEQFF	TGCGCCAGCAGCCAAGAGAGTAATGAGCAGTTCTTC
.	TRBV27	TRBJ2-7	.	CASSFIPDNREQYF	TGTGCCAGCAGTTTCATCCCGGACAATCGGGAGCAGTACTTC
once	TRBV10-1	TRBJ2-1	.	CASSEVGRGEQFF	TGCGCCAGCAGTGAGGTCGGACGGGGTGAGCAGTTCTTC
.	TRBV9	TRBJ2-5	.	CASSVVVGEDETQYF	TGTGCCAGCAGCGTAGTCGTAGGGGAGGACGAGACCCAGTACTTC
.	TRBV7-2	TRBJ2-7	TRBD2	CASSLSGRAPYEQYF	TGTGCCAGCAGCCTCAGCGGGAGGGCACCTTACGAGCAGTACTTC
.	TRBV19	TRBJ1-1	.	CASSPNTGPNTEAFF	TGTGCCAGTAGTCCAAATACAGGACCCAACACTGAAGCTTTCTTT
.	TRBV7-6	TRBJ1-5	.	CASSPSAGRVGNQPQHF	TGTGCCAGCAGCCCGTCGGCAGGCAGGGTAGGCAATCAGCCCCAGCATTTT
.	TRBV19	TRBJ1-3	.	CASSISGTRTGNTIYF	TGTGCCAGTAGTATCAGTGGGACAAGAACTGGAAACACCATATATTTT
.	TRBV10-3	TRBJ1-2	TRBD1	CAISNSGTDGYTF	TGTGCCATCAGCAATTCCGGGACAGACGGCTACACCTTC
.	TRBV9	TRBJ1-2	.	CASSVLGSGGNGYTF	TGTGCCAGCAGCGTCTTAGGGTCAGGAGGTAATGGCTACACCTTC
.	TRBV19	TRBJ1-2	.	CASSIAPVAHYGYTF	TGTGCCAGTAGTATAGCGCCAGTTGCTCACTATGGCTACACCTTC
once	TRBV2	TRBJ2-3	TRBD2	CASSPRLAGGYTQYF	TGTGCCAGCAGCCCCAGACTAGCGGGAGGTTATACGCAGTATTTT
.	TRBV3-1/TRBV3-2	TRBJ2-4	TRBD2	CASSQLGLSDIQYF	TGTGCCAGCAGCCAACTGGGACTATCTGACATTCAGTACTTC
once	TRBV3-1/TRBV3-2	TRBJ2-5	TRBD2	CASSHRQGTSGRQETQYF	TGTGCCAGCAGCCACCGACAGGGAACTAGCGGGAGGCAAGAGACCCAGTACTTC
.	TRBV25-1	TRBJ2-1	.	CASSEYLSRKQFF	TGTGCCAGCAGTGAATATCTGTCTAGAAAGCAGTTCTTC
few	TRBV29-1	TRBJ2-2	TRBD1	CNGVTWTGDTGELFF	TGCAACGGTGTAACCTGGACAGGGGACACCGGGGAGCTGTTTTTT
.	TRBV9	TRBJ2-1	.	CASSVASDYNEQFF	TGTGCCAGCAGCGTTGCCAGCGACTACAATGAGCAGTTCTTC
once	TRBV4-1	TRBJ2-2	.	CASSQARSLARNTGELFF	TGCGCCAGCAGCCAAGCCCGAAGTCTAGCGCGGAACACCGGGGAGCTGTTTTTT
few	TRBV15	TRBJ2-1	TRBD2	CATSRGGLAGSASSYNEQFF	TGTGCCACCAGCAGGGGTGGACTAGCGGGAAGCGCCAGCTCCTACAATGAGCAGTTCTTC
.	TRBV5-1	TRBJ2-7	TRBD2	CASSTGLAGVYEQYF	TGCGCCAGCAGCACGGGACTAGCGGGAGTCTACGAGCAGTACTTC
.	TRBV3-1/TRBV3-2	TRBJ2-3	.	CASSRASGYYTDTQYF	TGTGCCAGCAGCCGGGCCTCGGGATATTACACAGATACGCAGTATTTT
.	TRBV19	TRBJ1-5	TRBD1	CASRNRGNQPQHF	TGTGCCAGTAGGAACAGGGGAAACCAGCCCCAGCATTTT
.	TRBV27	TRBJ2-7	.	CASSLEELGEQYF	TGTGCCAGCAGTTTAGAGGAACTAGGGGAGCAGTACTTC
.	TRBV14	TRBJ1-6	.	CASSRAQGIGSPLHF	TGTGCCAGCAGCCGGGCCCAGGGAATTGGATCACCCCTCCACTTT
.	TRBV6-5	TRBJ1-2	.	CASNRDTNYGYTF	TGTGCCAGCAACCGGGACACTAACTATGGCTACACCTTC
.	TRBV27	TRBJ2-4	TRBD2	CASSSQGRGSKNIQYF	TGTGCCAGTTCCAGTCAAGGGAGGGGCTCCAAAAACATTCAGTACTTC
.	TRBV18	TRBJ1-5	.	CASSPTEGGDQPQHF	TGTGCCAGCTCCCCGACAGAAGGGGGGGATCAGCCCCAGCATTTT
.	TRBV2	TRBJ2-1	.	CASSVLKHEQFF	TGTGCCAGCAGTGTACTGAAGCATGAGCAGTTCTTC
.	TRBV9	TRBJ1-6	.	CASSVGRDSNSPLHF	TGTGCCAGCAGCGTAGGGAGGGATTCAAATTCACCCCTCCACTTT
.	TRBV6-5	TRBJ2-7	TRBD1	CASSPRTGYEQYF	TGTGCCAGCAGTCCACGGACAGGGTACGAGCAGTACTTC
.	TRBV3-1/TRBV3-2	TRBJ2-7	.	CASSQSTYEQYF	TGTGCCAGCAGCCAATCCACCTACGAGCAGTACTTC
few	TRBV3-1/TRBV3-2	TRBJ2-1	TRBD2	CASSPGLAGGVYNEQFF	TGTGCCAGCAGCCCGGGACTAGCGGGAGGAGTTTACAATGAGCAGTTCTTC
few	TRBV3-1/TRBV3-2	TRBJ1-4	.	CASSQGGGRKNEKLFF	TGTGCCAGCAGCCAAGGAGGCGGGCGGAAGAATGAAAAACTGTTTTTT
.	TRBV3-1/TRBV3-2	TRBJ1-1	TRBD1	CASSQTGGNTEAFF	TGTGCCAGCAGTCAAACAGGGGGAAACACTGAAGCTTTCTTT
.	TRBV6-5	TRBJ2-7	.	CASSYSGTTRSYEQYF	TGTGCCAGCAGTTACTCCGGGACAACTCGGAGTTACGAGCAGTACTTC
.	TRBV6-5	TRBJ1-1	TRBD1	CATSGQGHLEAFF	TGTGCCACCTCTGGACAGGGCCACCTTGAAGCTTTCTTT
.	TRBV5-1	TRBJ2-5	TRBD2	CASRLGGVPETQYF	TGCGCCAGCAGGCTCGGGGGGGTCCCCGAGACCCAGTACTTC
.	TRBV7-8	TRBJ2-1	.	CASSLNFGGVSYNEQFF	TGTGCCAGCAGCTTAAATTTCGGCGGAGTTTCCTACAATGAGCAGTTCTTC
.	TRBV9	TRBJ2-2	TRBD2	CASSVAGGPGELFF	TGTGCCAGCAGCGTGGCGGGAGGGCCCGGGGAGCTGTTTTTT
.	TRBV5-1	TRBJ2-7	TRBD1	CASSLNLGQGAYEQYF	TGCGCCAGCAGCTTGAACTTGGGACAGGGGGCCTACGAGCAGTACTTC
.	TRBV4-1	TRBJ2-2	TRBD2	CASSPAGTSGKYTGELFF	TGCGCCAGCAGCCCCGCCGGGACTAGCGGGAAGTACACCGGGGAGCTGTTTTTT
.	TRBV15	TRBJ2-5	.	CATSRVGSEETQYF	TGTGCCACCAGCAGAGTGGGGAGCGAAGAGACCCAGTACTTC
.	TRBV3-1/TRBV3-2	TRBJ1-2	TRBD1	CASSLTSGTGPYGYTF	TGTGCCAGCAGCCTAACCTCCGGGACAGGGCCCTATGGCTACACCTTC
.	TRBV6-5	TRBJ2-7	.	CASSYYRDSSYEQYF	TGTGCCAGCAGTTACTACAGGGATAGTTCCTACGAGCAGTACTTC
.	TRBV28	TRBJ1-1	.	CASSVKGGGKTEAFF	TGTGCCAGCAGTGTTAAAGGGGGGGGGAAGACTGAAGCTTTCTTT
once	TRBV9	TRBJ2-2	.	CASSVGARSTGELFF	TGTGCCAGCAGCGTAGGAGCTCGATCCACCGGGGAGCTGTTTTTT
.	TRBV3-1/TRBV3-2	TRBJ2-7	TRBD1	CASSPQGGYEQYF	TGTGCCAGCAGCCCACAGGGGGGCTACGAGCAGTACTTC